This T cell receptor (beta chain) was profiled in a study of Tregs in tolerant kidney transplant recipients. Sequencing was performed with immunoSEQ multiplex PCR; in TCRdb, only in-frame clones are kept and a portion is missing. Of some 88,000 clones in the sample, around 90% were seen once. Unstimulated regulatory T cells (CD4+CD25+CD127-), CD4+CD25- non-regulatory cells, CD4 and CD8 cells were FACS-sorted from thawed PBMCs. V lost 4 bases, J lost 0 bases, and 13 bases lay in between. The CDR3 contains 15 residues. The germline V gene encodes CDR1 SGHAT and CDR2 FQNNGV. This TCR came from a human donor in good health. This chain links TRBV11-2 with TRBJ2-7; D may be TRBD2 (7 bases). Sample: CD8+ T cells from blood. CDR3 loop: CASSWGGGPSYEQYF. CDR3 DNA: TGTGCCAGCAGCTGGGGGGGCGGCCCCTCCTACGAGCAGTACTTC. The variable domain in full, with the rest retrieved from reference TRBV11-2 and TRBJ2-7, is EAGVAQSPRYKIIEKRQSVAFWCNPISGHATLYWYQQILGQGPKLLIQFQNNGVVDDSQLPKDRFSAERLKGVDSTLKIQPAKLEDSAVYLCASSWGGGPSYEQYFGPGTRLTVT.